The rows below give T cell receptor beta chains drawn from one sample of a study of blood T cell repertoires in COVID-19. Data came from immunoSEQ multiplex PCR; TCRdb stores just in-frame clones and leaves some out. The profile shows roughly 340,000 clones, 80% to 90% of them singletons. What was sequenced was peripheral blood. These TCRs come from a woman between 50 and 59 years old with COVID-19, enrolled during active disease. Both conserved end residues are part of each CDR3. D genes are given only for firm matches. The size of a clone is reported for some rows only, either as once, few or many, or as a class for expanded clones.

d_call	v_call	j_call	clone_size	cdr3_nt	cdr3_aa
TRBD1	TRBV10-1	TRBJ1-1	few	TGCGCCAGCACCTCCGGGACAGGGTGGAACACTGAAGCTTTCTTT	CASTSGTGWNTEAFF
.	TRBV7-6	TRBJ1-1	.	TGTGCCAGCAGCTTAAGTAGGGGGAACACTGAAGCTTTCTTT	CASSLSRGNTEAFF
TRBD1	TRBV7-6	TRBJ1-3	.	TGTGCCAGCAGCTTAAAGGGGGCGGCGGGAAACACCATATATTTT	CASSLKGAAGNTIYF
TRBD1	TRBV5-6	TRBJ1-2	once	TGTGCCAGCAGCTTGGATGGGGGATGGGACAGGACTAACTATGGCTACACCTTC	CASSLDGGWDRTNYGYTF
.	TRBV10-1	TRBJ1-1	.	TGCGCCAGCAGTGAGTACAGGGCTGATGAAGCTTTCTTT	CASSEYRADEAFF
.	TRBV6-6	TRBJ2-2	.	TGTGCCAGCAGTCTCGGGGGGAACACCGGGGAGCTGTTTTTT	CASSLGGNTGELFF
.	TRBV6-2/TRBV6-3	TRBJ2-3	.	TGTGCCAGCAGTTACTCCGGGCAACTAGTTTACACAGATACGCAGTATTTT	CASSYSGQLVYTDTQYF
TRBD1	TRBV5-8	TRBJ1-1	few	TGTGCCAGCAGCTTCCGGGACAGGGGCACCAACACTGAAGCTTTCTTT	CASSFRDRGTNTEAFF
TRBD1	TRBV6-6	TRBJ2-5	.	TGTGCCAGCAGTTACCCCGGGACAGGGGGCGGAGAGACCCAGTACTTC	CASSYPGTGGGETQYF
TRBD1	TRBV9	TRBJ1-2	.	TGTGCCAGCAGCGTAGGCGGACAGGGGTTTGATGGCTACACCTTC	CASSVGGQGFDGYTF
.	TRBV9	TRBJ1-1	.	TGTGCCAGCAGCGTAGCAGGGATCACTGAAGCTTTCTTT	CASSVAGITEAFF
.	TRBV6-5	TRBJ2-7	.	TGTGCCAGCAGTTACTCGAACTCGTACGAGCAGTACTTC	CASSYSNSYEQYF
.	TRBV6-5	TRBJ1-5	.	TGTGCCAGCAGTTACTCGGGGGGTGAAGGTCAGCCCCAGCATTTT	CASSYSGGEGQPQHF
TRBD2	TRBV5-1	TRBJ2-2	once	TGCGCCAGCAGCTTGCCTATTAGCGGGAGAGGCGGGGAGCTGTTTTTT	CASSLPISGRGGELFF
.	TRBV11-2	TRBJ2-1	.	TGTGCCAGCAGCTTAGATCCCTTCGGTGAGCAGTTCTTC	CASSLDPFGEQFF
.	TRBV5-1	TRBJ2-1	.	TGCGCCAGCAGCTTGGTCGGAAGTAGCTGGGGCCCCTACAATGAGCAGTTCTTC	CASSLVGSSWGPYNEQFF
.	TRBV4-1	TRBJ1-1	.	TGCGCCAGCAGCCAAGCCTCCCCTTTGGGAGGGCCGAACACTGAAGCTTTCTTT	CASSQASPLGGPNTEAFF
TRBD2	TRBV5-1	TRBJ2-2	.	TGCGCCAGCAGCGGGGGGACTAGCGGGAGCCGGGAGCTGTTTTTT	CASSGGTSGSRELFF
.	TRBV4-1	TRBJ2-7	.	TGCGCCAGCAGCCAAGTCTTTTTTAACGAGCAGTACTTC	CASSQVFFNEQYF
TRBD1	TRBV7-9	TRBJ1-4	.	TGTGCCAGCAGCTCTAGGACCAAACAGGGGGCGCCGGGTAATGAAAAACTGTTTTTT	CASSSRTKQGAPGNEKLFF
.	TRBV2	TRBJ1-2	.	TGTGCCAGCAGTGAAACAGGTCCGGAGGGCTACACCTTC	CASSETGPEGYTF
.	TRBV7-3	TRBJ2-1	few	TGTGCCAGCAGCTCAGCGGGCTCCTACAATGAGCAGTTCTTC	CASSSAGSYNEQFF
.	TRBV21-1	TRBJ2-4	.	TGTGCCAGCCGTGGCCTAGCCAAAAACATTCAGTACTTC	CASRGLAKNIQYF
TRBD2	TRBV4-3	TRBJ2-2	.	TGCGCCAGCAGCCAAGTTCTGGCGGGAGGCTTCGGGGAGCTGTTTTTT	CASSQVLAGGFGELFF
TRBD1	TRBV27	TRBJ1-3	.	TGTGCCAGCAGCTCAGGGGGTGCCTCTGGAAACACCATATATTTT	CASSSGGASGNTIYF
TRBD2	TRBV11-2	TRBJ2-3	.	TGTGCCAGCAGCCTTCGCGGGAGCCTTCCAGATACGCAGTATTTT	CASSLRGSLPDTQYF
TRBD2	TRBV30	TRBJ2-3	.	TGTGCCTGCCTGAGCGGGGACCGAGGCACAGATACGCAGTATTTT	CACLSGDRGTDTQYF
TRBD2	TRBV6-5	TRBJ2-3	.	TGTGCCAGCACGAGGCTAGCGGTCGATACGCAGTATTTT	CASTRLAVDTQYF
.	TRBV27	TRBJ1-5	.	TGTGCCAGCACCACGGGGGGCAGCAATCAGCCCCAGCATTTT	CASTTGGSNQPQHF
.	TRBV6-5	TRBJ1-6	.	TGTGCCAGCAGTCGTGTGGGGGCCTCACCCCTCCACTTT	CASSRVGASPLHF
TRBD1	TRBV7-8	TRBJ2-7	.	TGTGCCAGCAGCTCCCAGAGGGGGCTCTACGAGCAGTACTTC	CASSSQRGLYEQYF
TRBD2	TRBV11-2	TRBJ2-1	.	TGTGCCAGCCAAACCGGACTAGCGGGAGCCATCTACAATGAGCAGTTCTTC	CASQTGLAGAIYNEQFF
.	TRBV7-8	TRBJ2-7	.	TGTGCCAGCAGCTTAGCTGGGGAGCTCTCCTACGAGCAGTACTTC	CASSLAGELSYEQYF
.	TRBV6-5	TRBJ1-2	.	TGTGCCAGCAGTCTCGGGAGCCCTGGATATGGCTACACCTTC	CASSLGSPGYGYTF
.	TRBV28	TRBJ1-2	once	TGTGCCAGCAGCCCCGGGAGGACCTATGGCTACACCTTC	CASSPGRTYGYTF
.	TRBV5-8	TRBJ1-4	.	TGTGCCAGCAGCTTGAGGGGTTTGGGAGAAAAACTGTTTTTT	CASSLRGLGEKLFF
TRBD2	TRBV11-3	TRBJ2-3	.	TGTGCCAGCAGCCTCTTTAGCGGGAGGGCCAATGATACGCAGTATTTT	CASSLFSGRANDTQYF
.	TRBV18	TRBJ2-5	.	TGTGCCAGCTCACCCAGCGGCCAAGAGACCCAGTACTTC	CASSPSGQETQYF
.	TRBV18	TRBJ2-1	.	TGTGCCAGCTCACTCTCAACCCCCGACAGGCCAAACAATGAGCAGTTCTTC	CASSLSTPDRPNNEQFF
TRBD1	TRBV5-1	TRBJ2-4	.	TGCGCCAGCAGCTTAGTACGGGACAGTCACTTAATAGCCAAAAACATTCAGTACTTC	CASSLVRDSHLIAKNIQYF
TRBD1	TRBV19	TRBJ1-1	.	TGTGCCAGTAGTAACCGGGACAGGGTCGACACTGAAGCTTTCTTT	CASSNRDRVDTEAFF
.	TRBV5-3	TRBJ1-2	once	TGTGCCAGAAGCTTGGCGATTATGAGGGCTCCGTCCGGCTACACCTTC	CARSLAIMRAPSGYTF
TRBD1	TRBV7-8	TRBJ1-1	.	TGTGCCAGCAGCTCCGGACAGGGGGACACTGAAGCTTTCTTT	CASSSGQGDTEAFF
.	TRBV6-5	TRBJ2-3	.	TGTGCCAGCAGGCGCGGGAGCACAGATACGCAGTATTTT	CASRRGSTDTQYF
TRBD2	TRBV18	TRBJ2-1	.	TGTGCCAGCTCACCAACTAGCGGCTTCGGGGAGCAGTTCTTC	CASSPTSGFGEQFF
.	TRBV27	TRBJ1-4	.	TGTGCCAGCAGTCCGTCGACAGTCCGTAATGAAAAACTGTTTTTT	CASSPSTVRNEKLFF
.	TRBV28	TRBJ1-2	.	TGTGCCAGCAGTTTACCCCTGGGCAGGGGTTATGGCTACACCTTC	CASSLPLGRGYGYTF
.	TRBV28	TRBJ1-5	.	TGTGCCAGCAGCTCCCACTCGGGAGTGAATCAGCCCCAGCATTTT	CASSSHSGVNQPQHF
.	TRBV28	TRBJ1-2	.	TGTGCCAGCAGTTTAAACGCCCAGGGAAACTATGGCTACACCTTC	CASSLNAQGNYGYTF
TRBD2	TRBV5-1	TRBJ2-7	once	TGCGCCAGCAGGGTGCGGGAGAACTACGAGCAGTACTTC	CASRVRENYEQYF
TRBD2	TRBV19	TRBJ2-5	.	TGTGCCAGTAGGGGACTAGCGGGAGCACCCGGGACCCAGTACTTC	CASRGLAGAPGTQYF
TRBD2	TRBV7-9	TRBJ2-1	once	TGTGCCGGCCGGCGGGGGACCTACAATGAGCAGTTCTTC	CAGRRGTYNEQFF
.	TRBV19	TRBJ1-4	.	TGTGCCAGTAGTGTAGGTCTTTTTGCAACTAATGAAAAACTGTTTTTT	CASSVGLFATNEKLFF